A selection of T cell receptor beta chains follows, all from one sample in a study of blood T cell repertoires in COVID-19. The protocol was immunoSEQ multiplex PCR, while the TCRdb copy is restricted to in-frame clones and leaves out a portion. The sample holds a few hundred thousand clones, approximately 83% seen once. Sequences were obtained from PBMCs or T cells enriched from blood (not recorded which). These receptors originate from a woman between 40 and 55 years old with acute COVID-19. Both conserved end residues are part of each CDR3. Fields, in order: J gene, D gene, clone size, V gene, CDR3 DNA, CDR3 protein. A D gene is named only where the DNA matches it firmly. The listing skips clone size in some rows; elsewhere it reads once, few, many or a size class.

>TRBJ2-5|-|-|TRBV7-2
TGTGCCAGCAGCTTAGGTCCAGGAAGGGGCCAAGAGACCCAGTACTTC
CASSLGPGRGQETQYF
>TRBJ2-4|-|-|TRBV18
TGTGCCAGCTCACCGGGGCCGCCCGATCGGTACTTC
CASSPGPPDRYF
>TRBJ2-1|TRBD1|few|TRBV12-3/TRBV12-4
TGTGCCAGCAGTTTAGAAACCGCGACAGGGGTGTTCTTC
CASSLETATGVFF
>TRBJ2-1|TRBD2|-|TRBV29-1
TGCAGCGCCACGGGACTAGCGGGAGGTGGCGAGCAGTTCTTC
CSATGLAGGGEQFF
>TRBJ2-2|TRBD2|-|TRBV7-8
TGTGCCAGCAGCTTACGGAACGGGAGGACCGGGGAGCTGTTTTTT
CASSLRNGRTGELFF
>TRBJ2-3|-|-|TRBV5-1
TGCGCCAGCAGCAAGACAGTGTCGAGCACAGATACGCAGTATTTT
CASSKTVSSTDTQYF
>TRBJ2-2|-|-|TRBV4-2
TGTGCCAGCAGCCAAGCCATGACAGGTCCCCCGTACACCGGGGAGCTGTTTTTT
CASSQAMTGPPYTGELFF
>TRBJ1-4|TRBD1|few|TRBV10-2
TGCGCCAGCCGGGACAGGGGGCTGGCGGCTAATGAAAAACTGTTTTTT
CASRDRGLAANEKLFF
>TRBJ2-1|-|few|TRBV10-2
TGCGCCAGCAGGGAAATACTAGGATTCCTCTACAATGAGCAGTTCTTC
CASREILGFLYNEQFF
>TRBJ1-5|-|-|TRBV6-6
TGTGCCAGCAGTTACTCCCCGAATCAGCCCCAGCATTTT
CASSYSPNQPQHF
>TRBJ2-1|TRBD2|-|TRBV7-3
TGTGCCAGCAGCTTAAGAGGAGGATCTAGCGGGAGGAATGAGCAGTTCTTC
CASSLRGGSSGRNEQFF
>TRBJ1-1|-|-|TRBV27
TGTGCCAGCAGTCCCCTAGGGAGGACTGAAGCTTTCTTT
CASSPLGRTEAFF
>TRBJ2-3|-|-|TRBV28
TGTGCCAGCACCCCCGTCCTAGCATCAGATACGCAGTATTTT
CASTPVLASDTQYF
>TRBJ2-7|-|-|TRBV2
TGTGCCAGCAGTGGGCGCGAACAGGGTTTTTACTACGAGCAGTACTTC
CASSGREQGFYYEQYF
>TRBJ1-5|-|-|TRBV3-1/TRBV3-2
TGTGCCAGCAGCCAAGGGGTAAGGGAGAATCAGCCCCAGCATTTT
CASSQGVRENQPQHF
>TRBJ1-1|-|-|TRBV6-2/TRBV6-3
TGTGCCAGCAGTTACAGCGGGTGGGCTGAAGCTTTCTTT
CASSYSGWAEAFF
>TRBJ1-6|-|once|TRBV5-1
TGCGCCAGCAGCTTAGGAGGGGCTCGCGATTCACCCCTCCACTTT
CASSLGGARDSPLHF
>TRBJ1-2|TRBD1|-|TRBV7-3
TGTGCCAGCAGCTTAAACCCGGGACAGGGGGCCAGTGGCTACACCTTC
CASSLNPGQGASGYTF
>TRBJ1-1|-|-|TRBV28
TGTGCCAGCAATCAGGGGCCAATCACTGAAGCTTTCTTT
CASNQGPITEAFF
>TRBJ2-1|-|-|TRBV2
TGTGCCAGCAGTGAAGTCAGGTCTAGAAAACAGGGTTGGTGGTCCTACAATGAGCAGTTCTTC
CASSEVRSRKQGWWSYNEQFF
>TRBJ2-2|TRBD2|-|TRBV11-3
TGTGCCAGCAGCTTAACTAGCGGAGCAAGCACCGGGGAGCTGTTTTTT
CASSLTSGASTGELFF
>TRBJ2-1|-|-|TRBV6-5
TGTGCCAGCAGTTACTCATGGGACTCCCGTTGGGTTGAGCAGTTCTTC
CASSYSWDSRWVEQFF
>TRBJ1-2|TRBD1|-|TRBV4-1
TGCGCCAGCAGCCTGGACAGGGTAAATGGCTACACCTTC
CASSLDRVNGYTF